This T cell receptor beta chain was captured in a study of blood T cell repertoires in COVID-19. The overall study: Both acute and convalescent COVID-19 samples were obtained from the United States, Italy and Spain. T cells, B-cell-depleted T cells, or PBMCs provided the cDNA or gDNA that served as material.

Under the authors' procedure: Quantification of nucleated cells was approximated via reference gene primer amplification. Data came from immunoSEQ multiplex PCR; TCRdb stores just in-frame clones and leaves some out. D and trimming were read from the DNA, whereas the V and J calls and clone size are those reported in that table. Of approximately 210,000 clones listed, around four fifths were seen once; the top ten hold less than 20%. Per germline, CDR1 PRHDT and CDR2 FYEKMQ (reference sequence). Deletions cut 1 base from V and 3 bases from J, with 2 bases between. The CDR3 runs to 12 residues. This chain links TRBV13 with TRBJ2-3; D remains unclear. The receptor's source is a man aged 25-45 years with active or convalescent COVID-19. The sequencing sample was made of peripheral blood. DNA for the CDR3: TGTGCCAGCAGCTTAGCGACAGATACGCAGTATTTT. It specifies CASSLATDTQYF.